This T cell receptor beta chain was sequenced in a study of cytomegalovirus exposure and HLA in healthy donors. The length of the CDR3 is 14 residues. The germline gives CDR1 ENHRY, CDR2 SYGVKD. The V end lost 2 bases, the J end lost 1 base, and 8 bases lay between the germline ends. The study ran its PCR with 60 Vbeta and 13 Jbeta primers. Produced via immunoSEQ multiplex PCR; TCRdb's table is partial and in-frame only. The sample has 130,000 or so clones; the top ten hold roughly 2%. Notes on this clone: The antigen remains unidentified.

Broader study findings: Owing to their indistinguishability, certain V segments, notably TRBV6-2 and TRBV6-3, were excluded. It was about 180 TCR beta chains that were listed as cytomegalovirus-associated.

This TCR came from a woman in her sixties in good health and CMV-seronegative. The sample taken for sequencing was PBMCs. The rearrangement joins TRBV10-3 to TRBJ2-5; TRBD1 might be the D (5 bases). CDR3 sequence reads: CAISEKGPQETQYF. In DNA, the CDR3 is TGTGCCATCAGTGAGAAGGGGCCCCAAGAGACCCAGTACTTC.